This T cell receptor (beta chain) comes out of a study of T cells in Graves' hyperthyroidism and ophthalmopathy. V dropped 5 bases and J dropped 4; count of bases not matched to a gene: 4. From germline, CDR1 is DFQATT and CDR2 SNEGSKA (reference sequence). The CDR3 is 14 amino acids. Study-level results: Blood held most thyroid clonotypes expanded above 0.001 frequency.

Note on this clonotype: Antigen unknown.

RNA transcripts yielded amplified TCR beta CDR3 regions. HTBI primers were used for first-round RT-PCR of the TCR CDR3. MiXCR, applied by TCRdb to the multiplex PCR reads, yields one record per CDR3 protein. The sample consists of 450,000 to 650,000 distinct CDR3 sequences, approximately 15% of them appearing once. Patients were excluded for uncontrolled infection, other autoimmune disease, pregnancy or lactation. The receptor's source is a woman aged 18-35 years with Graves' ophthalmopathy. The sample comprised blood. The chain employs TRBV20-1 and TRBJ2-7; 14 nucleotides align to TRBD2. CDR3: CSALGTSGSYEQYF. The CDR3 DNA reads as TGCAGTGCTCTTGGGACTAGCGGGAGTTACGAGCAGTACTTC.